This T cell receptor (beta chain) was found in a study of regulatory T cells in long-lasting Graves disease. Overall study results and limits: TCR diversity was lower in persistent Graves' patients (versus newly diagnosed ones).

Germline-derived CDR1 and CDR2 are SGHKS and YYEKEE (reference sequence). The CDR3 has 15 amino acids. V was pared by 4 bases and J by 7 bases, with 12 bases of the junction left unmatched. Regarding time point: newly diagnosed GD, antithyroid drugs for less than 3 months. PBMC RNA served as the TCR library source. CDR3-region Arm-PCR and iRepertoire HTBI primers produced the TCR beta libraries. In the study's own analysis: Across the samples, identification revealed just over 60 TRBV and 12 to 15 TRBJ segments. From the multiplex PCR reads, TCRdb called clonotypes with MiXCR, one entry per CDR3 protein. These V and J calls originate from TCRdb's pipeline instead of the authors' own analysis. The sample lists approximately 350,000 distinct CDR3 sequences; around 15% were seen once. The sample holds a few counts of this clonotype. The antigen remains unidentified. Separately, the same data were catalogued under a study of T cells in Graves' hyperthyroidism and ophthalmopathy. This second study notes: In the blood, most expanded thyroid clonotypes above 0.001 appeared as well.

The sequences come from peripheral blood mononuclear cells (PBMCs), collected at new diagnosis, from a patient treated with antithyroid drugs. The J gene is TRBJ1-2, the V gene TRBV5-5; TRBD1 agrees at 8 bases. The receptor's source is a woman between 18 and 29 years old with Graves disease. CDR3 amino acids: CASSLGNRGIRGYTF. Written as DNA, the CDR3 is TGTGCCAGCAGCCTTGGGAACAGGGGGATTCGTGGCTACACCTTC.